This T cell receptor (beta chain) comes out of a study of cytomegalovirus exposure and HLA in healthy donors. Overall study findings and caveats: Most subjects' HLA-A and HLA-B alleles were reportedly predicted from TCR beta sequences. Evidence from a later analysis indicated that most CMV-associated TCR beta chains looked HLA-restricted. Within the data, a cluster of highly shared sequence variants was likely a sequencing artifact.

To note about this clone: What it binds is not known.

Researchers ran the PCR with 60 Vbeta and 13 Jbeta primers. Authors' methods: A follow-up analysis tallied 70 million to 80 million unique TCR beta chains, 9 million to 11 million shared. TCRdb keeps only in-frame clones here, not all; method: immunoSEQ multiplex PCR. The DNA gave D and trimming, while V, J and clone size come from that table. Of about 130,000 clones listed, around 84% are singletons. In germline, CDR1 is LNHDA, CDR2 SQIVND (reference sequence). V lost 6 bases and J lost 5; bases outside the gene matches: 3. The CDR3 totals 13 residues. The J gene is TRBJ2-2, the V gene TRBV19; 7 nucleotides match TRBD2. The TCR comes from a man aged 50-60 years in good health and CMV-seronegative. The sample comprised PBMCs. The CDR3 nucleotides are TGTGCCAGTAGCATCGGGGGGACCGGGGAGCTGTTTTTT. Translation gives CASSIGGTGELFF.